The 2 T cell receptor beta chains below come from one sample, sequenced in a study of cytomegalovirus exposure and HLA in healthy donors. The study ran its PCR with 60 Vbeta and 13 Jbeta primers. TCRdb's copy holds only in-frame clones and misses some; the assay was immunoSEQ multiplex PCR. The sample lists under 200,000 clones, 77% seen once, with 2% to 3% in the top ten. The sequencing sample was made of PBMCs. These receptors were taken from a woman in her forties in good health and CMV-seropositive.

This chain uses TRBV5-4 with TRBJ1-1; no definite D call. The V gene's germline CDR1 is SGHNT and CDR2 YYREEE (reference sequence). The CDR3 loop spans 14 amino acids. V lost 2 bases and J lost 1, with 9 bases in between. This CDR3 is CASSFSVANTEAFF. The CDR3 DNA reads TGTGCCAGCAGCTTTTCCGTGGCGAACACTGAAGCTTTCTTT.

The table lists this clone with a count of one. This sequence joins TRBV5-4 and TRBJ2-1; 8 bases fit TRBD2. The CDR3 totals 15 residues. V shed 1 base, J shed 4 bases, and the junction held 4 bases outside the gene matches. Germline CDR1 SGHNT, CDR2 YYREEE (reference sequence). DNA for the CDR3: TGTGCCAGCAGCTTGCAAAGCGGGGGATACAATGAGCAGTTCTTC. Protein: CASSLQSGGYNEQFF.